Below, one TCR beta chain is given with its context. The repertoire was sequenced with immunoSEQ multiplex PCR; TCRdb's copy has only in-frame clones and lacks some. The sample lists 70,000 to 95,000 clones, roughly 94% occurring once. Losses at the gene ends were 5 bases for V and 1 base for J; bases not matched to a gene: 4. CDR1 is SGDLS and CDR2 is YYNGEE in the germline V gene. There are 14 residues in the CDR3. This sample was taken from a study of OX40 agonist ivuxolimab in advanced cancers. Study-level information: Ivuxolimab, an antibody that agonizes OX40 (CD134), was administered to the patients. Melanoma, hepatocellular carcinoma, head and neck or renal cell cancer occurred in dose-escalation patients.

The V and J genes are TRBV9 and TRBJ2-7; 9 bases are a match to TRBD1. The sample here was CD4+ or CD8+ T cells sorted from blood, taken in a trial of the OX40 agonist ivuxolimab. The receptor was isolated from an adult with an advanced solid tumor such as melanoma, head and neck, liver or kidney cancer. In DNA, the CDR3 is TGTGCCAGCAGTGCGGACAGGGGTTCCTACGAGCAGTACTTC. The encoded protein is CASSADRGSYEQYF.